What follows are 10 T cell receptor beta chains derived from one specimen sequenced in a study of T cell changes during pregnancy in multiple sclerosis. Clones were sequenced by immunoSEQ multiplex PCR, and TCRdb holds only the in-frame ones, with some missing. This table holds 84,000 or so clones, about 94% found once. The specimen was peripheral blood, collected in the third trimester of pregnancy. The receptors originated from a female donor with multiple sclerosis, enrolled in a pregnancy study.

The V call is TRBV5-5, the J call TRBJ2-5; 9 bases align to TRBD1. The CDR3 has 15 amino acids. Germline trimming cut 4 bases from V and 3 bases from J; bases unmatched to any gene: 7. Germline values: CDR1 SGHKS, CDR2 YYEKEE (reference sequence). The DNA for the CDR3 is TGTGCCAGCAGCGCTGGGAGGACAGGGGAAGAGACCCAGTACTTC. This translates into CASSAGRTGEETQYF.

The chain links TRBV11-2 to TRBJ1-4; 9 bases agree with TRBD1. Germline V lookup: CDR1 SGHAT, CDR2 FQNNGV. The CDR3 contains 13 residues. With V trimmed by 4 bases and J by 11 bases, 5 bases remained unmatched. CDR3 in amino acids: CASSWGQGGKLFF. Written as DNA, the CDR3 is TGTGCCAGCAGCTGGGGACAGGGTGGGAAACTGTTTTTT.

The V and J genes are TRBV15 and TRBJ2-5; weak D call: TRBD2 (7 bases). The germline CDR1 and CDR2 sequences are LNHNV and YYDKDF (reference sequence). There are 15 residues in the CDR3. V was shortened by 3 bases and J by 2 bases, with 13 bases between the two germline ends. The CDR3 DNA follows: TGTGCCACCAGCAGTCCGCGGGGGACACAAGAGACCCAGTACTTC. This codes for CATSSPRGTQETQYF.

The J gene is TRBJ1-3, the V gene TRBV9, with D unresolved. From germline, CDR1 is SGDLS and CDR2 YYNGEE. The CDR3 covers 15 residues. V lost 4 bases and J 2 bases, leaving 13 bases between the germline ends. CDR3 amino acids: CASSSSSGTGNTIYF. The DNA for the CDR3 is TGTGCCAGCAGCTCTTCCAGTGGTACTGGAAACACCATATATTTT.

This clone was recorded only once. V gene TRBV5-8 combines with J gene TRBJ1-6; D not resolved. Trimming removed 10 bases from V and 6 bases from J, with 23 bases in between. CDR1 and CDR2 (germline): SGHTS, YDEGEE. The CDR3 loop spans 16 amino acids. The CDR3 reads CASSTGVQRLNSPLHF. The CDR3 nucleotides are TGTGCCTCCTCGACCGGCGTCCAACGACTTAATTCACCCCTCCACTTT.

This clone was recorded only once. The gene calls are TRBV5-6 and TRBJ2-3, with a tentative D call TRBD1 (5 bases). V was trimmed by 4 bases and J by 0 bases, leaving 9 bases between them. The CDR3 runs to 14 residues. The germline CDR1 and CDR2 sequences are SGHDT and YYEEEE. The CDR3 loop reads CASSPTVSTDTQYF. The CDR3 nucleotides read TGTGCCAGCAGCCCGACAGTTAGCACAGATACGCAGTATTTT.

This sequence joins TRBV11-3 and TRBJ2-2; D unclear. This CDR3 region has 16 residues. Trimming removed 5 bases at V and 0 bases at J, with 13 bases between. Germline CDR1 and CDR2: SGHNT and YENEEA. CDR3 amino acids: CASSPFWAPNTGELFF. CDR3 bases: TGTGCCAGCAGCCCATTTTGGGCCCCGAACACCGGGGAGCTGTTTTTT.

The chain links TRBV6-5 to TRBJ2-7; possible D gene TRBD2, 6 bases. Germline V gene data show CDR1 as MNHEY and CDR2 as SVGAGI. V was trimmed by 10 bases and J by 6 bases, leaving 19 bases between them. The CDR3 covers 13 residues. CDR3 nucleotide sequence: TGTGCCACCTCGGGGGAATTATTGAGCGAGCAGTACTTC. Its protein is CATSGELLSEQYF.

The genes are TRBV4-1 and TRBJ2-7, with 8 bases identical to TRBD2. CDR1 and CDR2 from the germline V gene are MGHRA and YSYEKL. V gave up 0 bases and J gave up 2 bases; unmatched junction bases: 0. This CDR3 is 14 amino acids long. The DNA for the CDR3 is TGCGCCAGCAGCCAAGAGCGGGGGGCCTACGAGCAGTACTTC. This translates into CASSQERGAYEQYF.

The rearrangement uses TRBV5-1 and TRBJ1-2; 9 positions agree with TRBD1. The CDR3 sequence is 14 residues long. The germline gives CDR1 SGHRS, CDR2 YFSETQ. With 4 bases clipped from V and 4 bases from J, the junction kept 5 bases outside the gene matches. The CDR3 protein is CASSLGQGPYGYTF. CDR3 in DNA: TGCGCCAGCAGCCTGGGACAGGGACCCTATGGCTACACCTTC.